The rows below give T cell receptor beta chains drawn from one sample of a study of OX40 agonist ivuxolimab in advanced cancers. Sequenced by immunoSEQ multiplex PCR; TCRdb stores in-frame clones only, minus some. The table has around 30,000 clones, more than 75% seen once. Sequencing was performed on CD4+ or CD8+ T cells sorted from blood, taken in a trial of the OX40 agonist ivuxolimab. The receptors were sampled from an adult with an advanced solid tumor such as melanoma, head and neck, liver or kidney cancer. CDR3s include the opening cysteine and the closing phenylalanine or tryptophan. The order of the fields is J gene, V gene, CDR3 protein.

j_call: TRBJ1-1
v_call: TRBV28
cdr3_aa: CASRKDGLNTEAFF

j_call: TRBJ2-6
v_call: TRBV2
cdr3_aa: CASSELRNSGANVLTF

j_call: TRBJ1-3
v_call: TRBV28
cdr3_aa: CASSITGISGNTIYF

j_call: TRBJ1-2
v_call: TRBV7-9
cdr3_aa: CASSLALTGGYGYTF

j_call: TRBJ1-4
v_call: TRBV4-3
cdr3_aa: CASSQDREEKLFF

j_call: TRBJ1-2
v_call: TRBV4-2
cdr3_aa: CASSHPTGGAAGGYTF

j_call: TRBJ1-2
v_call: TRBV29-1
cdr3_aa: CSVEDRPGQGGYTF

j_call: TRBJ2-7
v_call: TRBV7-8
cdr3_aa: CASSLGVREQYF

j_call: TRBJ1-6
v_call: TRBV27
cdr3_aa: CASSLWQSSYNSPLHF

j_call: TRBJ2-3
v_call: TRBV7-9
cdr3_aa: CASSTGLAGSTDTQYF

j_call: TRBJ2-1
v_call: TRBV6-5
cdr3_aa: CASKRGGRNEQFF

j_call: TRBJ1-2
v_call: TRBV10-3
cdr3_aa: CATTTGDRSGALYGYTF